This is a list of T cell receptor beta chains from one sample in a study of T cell responses to AZD1222 COVID-19 vaccine. Some clones are missing from TCRdb's copy, which holds only in-frame ones; the method was immunoSEQ multiplex PCR. The profile covers 140,000 to 150,000 clones, with roughly nine tenths appearing a single time and over 1.1% taken by the ten largest. Sequences were derived from peripheral blood, sampled on day 0 of AZD1222 vaccination. These receptors came from an adult in good health. Each CDR3 is given with its conserved first and last residue. A D gene is named only where the DNA matches it firmly. Size tells how often a clone was seen (once, few, many) or the class of an expanded clone, and some rows leave it out.

j_gene,d_gene,abundance,v_gene,CDR3nt,CDR3aa
TRBJ2-3,TRBD2,-,TRBV9,TGTGCCAGCAGCGTGGGACTAGCGGGGGCAGATACGCAGTATTTT,CASSVGLAGADTQYF
TRBJ1-1,-,-,TRBV7-9,TGTGCCAGCAGCGAGGGCTTCGGGTGGAACACTGAAGCTTTCTTT,CASSEGFGWNTEAFF
TRBJ2-1,-,-,TRBV11-3,TGTGCCAGCAGCTTGGGTGGAACCTACAATGAGCAGTTCTTC,CASSLGGTYNEQFF
TRBJ1-4,-,-,TRBV4-3,TGCGCCAGCAGCCAAGATACCCCGGATGCGGAGGTTGGGGAAAAACTGTTTTTT,CASSQDTPDAEVGEKLFF
TRBJ2-7,-,-,TRBV3-1/TRBV3-2,TGTGCCAGCAGCCAGGGCCGGGTAGCCTACGAGCAGTACTTC,CASSQGRVAYEQYF
TRBJ1-5,-,-,TRBV19,TGTGCCAGTAAAGGAAGGGGTCAGCCCCAGCATTTT,CASKGRGQPQHF
TRBJ1-3,-,once,TRBV14,TGTGCCAGCAACCCCCCGGGGGCGGGAAACACCATATATTTT,CASNPPGAGNTIYF
TRBJ1-2,TRBD1,once,TRBV5-6,TGTGCCAGCAGCAAGGGACAGGGCTTGATCTATGGCTACACCTTC,CASSKGQGLIYGYTF
TRBJ1-2,-,-,TRBV20-1,TGCAGTGCTAGTAGACCGGGACTTTCAGTCGACGGCTACACCTTC,CSASRPGLSVDGYTF
TRBJ2-5,-,-,TRBV19,TGTGCCAGTAGTATAGAATCGACCCAAGAGACCCAGTACTTC,CASSIESTQETQYF
TRBJ2-7,-,-,TRBV19,TGTGCCAGTAGTATAAGTATGTCCTACGAGCAGTACTTC,CASSISMSYEQYF
TRBJ1-2,TRBD1,-,TRBV6-5,TGTGCCAGCAGACCCGGCGGACAGGGTTATGGCTACACCTTC,CASRPGGQGYGYTF
TRBJ2-7,TRBD2,-,TRBV11-1,TGTGCCAGCAGCTTAGGACTAGCGGTAACCTACGAGCAGTACTTC,CASSLGLAVTYEQYF
TRBJ2-7,TRBD1,-,TRBV27,TGTGCCAGCAGAGACAGGGGCTACGAGCAGTACTTC,CASRDRGYEQYF
TRBJ2-2,-,-,TRBV9,TGTGCCAGCAGCGGGACAGCGAACACCGGGGAGCTGTTTTTT,CASSGTANTGELFF
TRBJ2-1,-,-,TRBV19,TGTGCCACGTGGGACATTTACAATGAGCAGTTCTTC,CATWDIYNEQFF
TRBJ2-1,-,-,TRBV2,TGTGCCAGCAGTGAAGTTGGCGGCAATGAGCAGTTCTTC,CASSEVGGNEQFF
TRBJ2-7,-,-,TRBV2,TGTGCCAGCAGTGAAGTAGGACTGGGATTCTCCTACGAGCAGTACTTC,CASSEVGLGFSYEQYF
TRBJ2-7,-,-,TRBV5-1,TGCGCCAGCAGCTTAATTGGGGGGACGCCAGCGAACGAGCAGTACTTC,CASSLIGGTPANEQYF
TRBJ1-1,TRBD1,-,TRBV25-1,TGTGCCAGCAGTGGGACTCCGACAGGGTCTTCTGAAGCTTTCTTT,CASSGTPTGSSEAFF
TRBJ1-6,-,-,TRBV19,TGTGCCAGTAGTATAGGGGCATCGGCTAATAATTCACCCCTCCACTTT,CASSIGASANNSPLHF
TRBJ1-1,-,once,TRBV5-8,TGTGCCAGCAGCTTACCCTCTGGGGGGCTCAACACTGAAGCTTTCTTT,CASSLPSGGLNTEAFF
TRBJ2-3,TRBD1,-,TRBV10-3,TGTGCCATCAGTGAGTCGGACGGTGGGGACACAGGGGCCAGCACAGATACGCAGTATTTT,CAISESDGGDTGASTDTQYF
TRBJ1-3,TRBD1,-,TRBV18,TGTGCCAGCTCTCCGGGACAGGTTTTCTTAAACACCATATATTTT,CASSPGQVFLNTIYF
TRBJ2-6,TRBD1,-,TRBV7-2,TGTGCCAGCAGCTTAGGAGAGACAGGGTCGGGATCTGGGGCCAACGTCCTGACTTTC,CASSLGETGSGSGANVLTF
TRBJ2-7,TRBD2,-,TRBV7-2,TGTGCCAGCAGCCCAAGGACTAGCGGGGGTTACGAGCAGTACTTC,CASSPRTSGGYEQYF
TRBJ1-1,-,-,TRBV19,TGTGCCAGTAGTATGCTGGACATCGCTGAAGCTTTCTTT,CASSMLDIAEAFF
TRBJ1-4,-,-,TRBV6-5,TGTGCCAGCAGGGGACGGTTCATTGGTAATGAAAAACTGTTTTTT,CASRGRFIGNEKLFF